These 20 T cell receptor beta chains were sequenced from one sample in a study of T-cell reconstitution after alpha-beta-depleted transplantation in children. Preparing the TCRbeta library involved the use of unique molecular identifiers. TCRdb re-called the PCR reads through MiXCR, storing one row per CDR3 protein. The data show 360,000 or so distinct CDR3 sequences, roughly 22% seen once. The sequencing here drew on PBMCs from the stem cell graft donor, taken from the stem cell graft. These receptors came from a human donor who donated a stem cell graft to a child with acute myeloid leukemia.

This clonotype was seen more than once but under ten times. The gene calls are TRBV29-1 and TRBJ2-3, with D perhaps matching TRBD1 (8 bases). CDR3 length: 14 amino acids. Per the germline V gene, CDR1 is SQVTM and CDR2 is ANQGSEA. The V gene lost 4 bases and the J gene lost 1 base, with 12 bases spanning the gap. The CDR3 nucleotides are TGCAGCGTTGCCACAGGGGGGGGCACAGATACGCAGTATTTT. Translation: CSVATGGGTDTQYF.

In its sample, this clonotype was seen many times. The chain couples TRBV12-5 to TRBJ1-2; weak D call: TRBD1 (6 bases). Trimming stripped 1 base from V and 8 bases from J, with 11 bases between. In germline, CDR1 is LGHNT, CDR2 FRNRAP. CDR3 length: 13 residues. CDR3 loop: CASGLGNRDGYTF. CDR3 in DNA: TGTGCTAGTGGTTTGGGGAACAGGGACGGCTACACCTTC.

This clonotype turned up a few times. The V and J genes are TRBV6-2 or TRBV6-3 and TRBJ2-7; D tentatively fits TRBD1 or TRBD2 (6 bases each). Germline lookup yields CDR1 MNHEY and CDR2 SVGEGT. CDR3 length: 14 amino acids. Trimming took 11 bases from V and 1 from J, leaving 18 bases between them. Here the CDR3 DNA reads TGTGCCGCGGGCGGGGACACCTCGTCCTACGAGCAGTACTTC. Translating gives CAAGGDTSSYEQYF.

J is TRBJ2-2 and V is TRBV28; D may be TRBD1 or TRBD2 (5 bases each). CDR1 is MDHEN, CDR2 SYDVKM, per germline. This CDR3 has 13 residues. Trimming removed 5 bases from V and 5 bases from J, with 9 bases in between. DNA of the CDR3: TGTGCCAGCAGTGACTGGGGGACCGGGGAGCTGTTTTTT. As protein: CASSDWGTGELFF.

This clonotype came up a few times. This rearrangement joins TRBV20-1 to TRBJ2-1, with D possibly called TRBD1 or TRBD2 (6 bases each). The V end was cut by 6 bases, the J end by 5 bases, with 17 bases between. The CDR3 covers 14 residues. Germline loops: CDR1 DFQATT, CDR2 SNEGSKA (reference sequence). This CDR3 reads CSAGGWGANNEQFF. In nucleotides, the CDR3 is TGCAGTGCCGGCGGGTGGGGGGCAAACAATGAGCAGTTCTTC.

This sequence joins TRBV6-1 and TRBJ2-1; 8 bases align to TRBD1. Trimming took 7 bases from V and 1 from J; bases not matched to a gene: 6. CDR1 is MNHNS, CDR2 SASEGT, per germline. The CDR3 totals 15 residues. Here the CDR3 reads CASTQGAGSYNEQFF. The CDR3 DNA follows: TGTGCCAGCACCCAGGGGGCTGGTTCCTACAATGAGCAGTTCTTC.

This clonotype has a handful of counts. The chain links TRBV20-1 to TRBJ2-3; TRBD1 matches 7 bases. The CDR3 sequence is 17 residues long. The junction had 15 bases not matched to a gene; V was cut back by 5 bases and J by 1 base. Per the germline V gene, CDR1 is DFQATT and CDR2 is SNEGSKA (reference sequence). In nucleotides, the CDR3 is TGCAGTGCTTTGACAGGGCGGCGACGGCGCGGCACAGATACGCAGTATTTT. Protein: CSALTGRRRRGTDTQYF.

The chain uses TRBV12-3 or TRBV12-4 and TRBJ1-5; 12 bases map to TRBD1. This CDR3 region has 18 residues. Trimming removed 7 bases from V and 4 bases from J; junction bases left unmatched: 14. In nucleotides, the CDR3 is TGTGCCAGCACCCGGGACAGGGGGCCATCTTTAGGAAATCAGCCCCAGCATTTT. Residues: CASTRDRGPSLGNQPQHF.

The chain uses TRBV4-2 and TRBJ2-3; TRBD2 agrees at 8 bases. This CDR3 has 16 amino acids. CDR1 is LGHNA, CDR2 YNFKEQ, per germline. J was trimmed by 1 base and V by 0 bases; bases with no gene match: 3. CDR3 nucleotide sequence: TGTGCCAGCAGCCAAGATCGGGGGGGCCGCACAGATACGCAGTATTTT. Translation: CASSQDRGGRTDTQYF.

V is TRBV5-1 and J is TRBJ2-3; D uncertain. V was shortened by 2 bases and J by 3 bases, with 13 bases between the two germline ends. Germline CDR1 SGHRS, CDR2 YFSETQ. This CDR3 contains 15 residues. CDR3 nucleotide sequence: TGCGCCAGCAGCTTTAACCTACAAATGACAGATACGCAGTATTTT. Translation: CASSFNLQMTDTQYF.

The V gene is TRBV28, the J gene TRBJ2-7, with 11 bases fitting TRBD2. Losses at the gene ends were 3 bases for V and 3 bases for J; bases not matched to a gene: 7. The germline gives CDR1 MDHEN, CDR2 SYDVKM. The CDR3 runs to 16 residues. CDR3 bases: TGTGCCAGCAGTTTCAAATCCGGGACTAGCGGCTACGAGCAGTACTTC. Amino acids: CASSFKSGTSGYEQYF.

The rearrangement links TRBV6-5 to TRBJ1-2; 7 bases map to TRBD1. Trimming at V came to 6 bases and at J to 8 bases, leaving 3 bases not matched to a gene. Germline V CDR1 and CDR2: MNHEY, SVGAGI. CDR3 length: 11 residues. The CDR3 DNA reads TGTGCCAGCAGACGACAGGGAGGCTACACCTTC. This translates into CASRRQGGYTF.

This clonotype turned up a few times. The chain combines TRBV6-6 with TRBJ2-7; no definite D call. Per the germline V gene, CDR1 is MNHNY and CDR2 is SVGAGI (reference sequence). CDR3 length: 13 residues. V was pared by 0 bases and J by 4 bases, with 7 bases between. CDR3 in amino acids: CASSYSFRYEQYF. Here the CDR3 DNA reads TGTGCCAGCAGTTACTCGTTTCGGTACGAGCAGTACTTC.

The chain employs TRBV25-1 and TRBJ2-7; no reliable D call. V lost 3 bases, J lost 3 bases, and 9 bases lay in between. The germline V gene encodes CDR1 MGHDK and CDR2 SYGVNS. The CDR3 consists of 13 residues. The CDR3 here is CASSDATVYEQYF. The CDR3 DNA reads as TGTGCCAGCAGTGATGCGACGGTCTACGAGCAGTACTTC.

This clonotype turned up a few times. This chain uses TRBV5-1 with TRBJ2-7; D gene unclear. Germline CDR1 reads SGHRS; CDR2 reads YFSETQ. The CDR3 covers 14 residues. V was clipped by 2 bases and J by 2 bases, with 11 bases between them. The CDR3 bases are TGCGCCAGCAGCTTTACCCTCGGGCCCTACGAGCAGTACTTC. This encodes CASSFTLGPYEQYF.

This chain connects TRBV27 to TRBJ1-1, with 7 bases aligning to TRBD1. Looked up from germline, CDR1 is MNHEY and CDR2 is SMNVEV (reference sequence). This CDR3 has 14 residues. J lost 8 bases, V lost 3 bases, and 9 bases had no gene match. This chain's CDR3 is CASSFGIQGSEAFF. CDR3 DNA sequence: TGTGCCAGCAGTTTTGGGATACAGGGGTCCGAAGCTTTCTTT.

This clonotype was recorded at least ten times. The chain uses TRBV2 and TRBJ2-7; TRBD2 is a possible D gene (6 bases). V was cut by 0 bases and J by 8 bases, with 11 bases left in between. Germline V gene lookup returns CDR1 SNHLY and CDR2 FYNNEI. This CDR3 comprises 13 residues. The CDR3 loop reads CASSEAGGRKQYF. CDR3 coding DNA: TGTGCCAGCAGTGAAGCGGGAGGCCGCAAGCAGTACTTC.

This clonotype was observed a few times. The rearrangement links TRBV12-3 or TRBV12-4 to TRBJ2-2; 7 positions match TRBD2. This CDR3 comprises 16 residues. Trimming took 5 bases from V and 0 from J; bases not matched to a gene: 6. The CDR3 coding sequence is TGTGCCAGCAGTGTGACTAGCCGAGCGAACACCGGGGAGCTGTTTTTT. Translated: CASSVTSRANTGELFF.

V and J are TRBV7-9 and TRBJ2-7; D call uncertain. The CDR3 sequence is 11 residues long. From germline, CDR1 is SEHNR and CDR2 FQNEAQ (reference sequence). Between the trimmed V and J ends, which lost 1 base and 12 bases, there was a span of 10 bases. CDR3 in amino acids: CASSLVGKWYF. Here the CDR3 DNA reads TGTGCCAGCAGCTTAGTAGGCAAGTGGTACTTC.

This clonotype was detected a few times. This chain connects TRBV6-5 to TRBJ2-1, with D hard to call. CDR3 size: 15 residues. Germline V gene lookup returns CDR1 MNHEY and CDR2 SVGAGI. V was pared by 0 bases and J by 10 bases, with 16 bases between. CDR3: CASSYSMNNDPEQFF. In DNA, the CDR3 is TGTGCCAGCAGTTACTCGATGAATAACGACCCCGAGCAGTTCTTC.